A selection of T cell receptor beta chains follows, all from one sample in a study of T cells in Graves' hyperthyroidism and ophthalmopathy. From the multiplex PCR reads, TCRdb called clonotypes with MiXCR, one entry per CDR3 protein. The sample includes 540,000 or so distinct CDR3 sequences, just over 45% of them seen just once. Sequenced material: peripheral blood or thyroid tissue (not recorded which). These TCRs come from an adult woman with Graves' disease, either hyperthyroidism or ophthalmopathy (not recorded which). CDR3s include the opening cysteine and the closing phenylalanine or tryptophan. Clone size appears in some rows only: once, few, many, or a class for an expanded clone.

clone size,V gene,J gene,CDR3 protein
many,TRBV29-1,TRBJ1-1,CSVCRTVNTEAFF
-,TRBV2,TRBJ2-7,CASRSTSAYEQYF
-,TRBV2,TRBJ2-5,CASSVETRESETQYF
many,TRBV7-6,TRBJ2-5,CASSLGRAAGETQYF
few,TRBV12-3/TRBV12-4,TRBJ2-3,CASNFMASGRGDTQYF
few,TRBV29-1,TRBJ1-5,CSVRTGPDQPQHF
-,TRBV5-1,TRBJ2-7,CASSHGTGGAEQYF
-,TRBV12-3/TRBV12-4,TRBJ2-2,CASTLRGSLDTGELFF
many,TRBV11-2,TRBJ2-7,CASSLPRDRFYEQYF
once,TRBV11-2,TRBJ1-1,CASSPGTTFTLNTEAFF
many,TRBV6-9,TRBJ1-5,CASFWLSSNQPQHF
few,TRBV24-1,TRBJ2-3,CATQTSFPTDTQYF
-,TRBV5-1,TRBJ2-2,CASSLRGGANTGELFF
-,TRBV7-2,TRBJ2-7,CASSLFSWGRALEQYF
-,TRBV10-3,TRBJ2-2,CAIRVVTGELFF
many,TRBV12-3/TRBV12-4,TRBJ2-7,CASDAGTGYEQYF
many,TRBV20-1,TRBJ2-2,CSARVGTSGRRVTGELFF
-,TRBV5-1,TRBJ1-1,CASSGSGGVTEAFF
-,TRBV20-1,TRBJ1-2,CSAKPATGQGGLGYTF
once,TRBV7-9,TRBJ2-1,CASSLGASGLNEQFF
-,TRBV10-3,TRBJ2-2,CASNEGWREAKRTGELFF
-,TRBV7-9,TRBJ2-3,CASSPFAGDTQYF
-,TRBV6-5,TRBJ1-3,CASSYSLASLSGNTIYF
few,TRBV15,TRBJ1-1,CATSRAPEPRDTEAFF
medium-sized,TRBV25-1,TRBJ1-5,CASSGKSGWDQPQHF
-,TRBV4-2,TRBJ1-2,CASSQNRDNYGYTF
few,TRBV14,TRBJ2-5,CASSQGLRGFETQYF
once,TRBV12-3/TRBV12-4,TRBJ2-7,CASSWPGQGVSEQYF
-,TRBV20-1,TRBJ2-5,CSAMAGALETQYF
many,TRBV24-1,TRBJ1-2,CATSPSGTAGGYTF
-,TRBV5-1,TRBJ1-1,CASSWRGPNTEAFF
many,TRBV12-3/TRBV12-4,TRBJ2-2,CASRGREVGELFF
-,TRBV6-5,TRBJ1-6,CASTDREVSPLHF
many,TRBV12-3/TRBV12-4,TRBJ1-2,CASTTMDRAGYTF
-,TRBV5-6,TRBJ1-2,CASSLLSGVHGYTF
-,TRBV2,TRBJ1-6,CASRMGGSYNSPLHF
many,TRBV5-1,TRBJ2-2,CASSESVLASAYTGELFF
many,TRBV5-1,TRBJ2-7,CASSLEGKAEQYF
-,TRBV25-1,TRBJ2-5,CASSEWTGKGETQYF
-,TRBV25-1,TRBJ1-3,CASSAWGSGNTIYF
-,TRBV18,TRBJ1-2,CASSPRDPNPYGYTF
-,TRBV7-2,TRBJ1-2,CASTDRAGSGYTF
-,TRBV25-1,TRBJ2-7,CASSESGQFDQDF